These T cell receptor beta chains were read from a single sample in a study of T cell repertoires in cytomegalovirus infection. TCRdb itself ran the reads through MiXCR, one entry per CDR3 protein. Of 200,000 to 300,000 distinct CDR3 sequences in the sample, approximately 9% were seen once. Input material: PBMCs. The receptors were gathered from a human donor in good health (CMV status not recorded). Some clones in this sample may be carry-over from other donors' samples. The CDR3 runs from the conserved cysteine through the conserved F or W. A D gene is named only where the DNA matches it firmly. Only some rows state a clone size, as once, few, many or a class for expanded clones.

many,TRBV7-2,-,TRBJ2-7,TGTGCCAGCAGCTTAGCCAGGGGAAACGAGCAGTACTTC,CASSLARGNEQYF
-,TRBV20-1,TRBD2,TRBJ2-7,TGCAGTGCTAGAGGAAAATTGACTAGCGGGAGGGTAAACTACGAGCAGTACTTC,CSARGKLTSGRVNYEQYF
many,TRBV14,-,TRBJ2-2,TGTGCCAGCAGCCAAGAAATAGAATTGAACACCGGGGAGCTGTTTTTT,CASSQEIELNTGELFF
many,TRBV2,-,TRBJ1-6,TGTGCCAGCACAGCTTTAGATTATTCACCCCTCCACTTT,CASTALDYSPLHF
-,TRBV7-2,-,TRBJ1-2,TGTGCCAGCAGCTTGGGGCCTTTCTTAGGGGCCTATGGCTACACCTTC,CASSLGPFLGAYGYTF
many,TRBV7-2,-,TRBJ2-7,TGTGCCAGCAGCTTAAGGCACAGTCCCTACGAGCAGTACTTC,CASSLRHSPYEQYF
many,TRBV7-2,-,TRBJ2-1,TGTGCCAGCAGCTTAGACGGTCGGTTGAGCTCCTACAATGAGCAGTTCTTC,CASSLDGRLSSYNEQFF
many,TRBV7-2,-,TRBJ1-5,TGTGCCAGCAGCTTGCAAGGTTCCAGTGGGTCCCAGCATTTT,CASSLQGSSGSQHF
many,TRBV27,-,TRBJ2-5,TGTGCCAGCAAATGGCAAGAGACCCAGTACTTC,CASKWQETQYF
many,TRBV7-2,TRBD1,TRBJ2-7,TGTGCCAGCAGCTTACAGGCACAGGGGATCTACGAGCAGTACTTC,CASSLQAQGIYEQYF
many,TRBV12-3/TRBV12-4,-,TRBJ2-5,TGTGCCAGCAGTTCACAGGAACAAGAGACCCAGTACTTC,CASSSQEQETQYF
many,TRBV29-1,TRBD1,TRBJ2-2,TGCAGCGTCTTGGGGACAGAGAACACCGGGGAGCTGTTTTTT,CSVLGTENTGELFF
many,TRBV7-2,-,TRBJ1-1,TGTGCCAGCAGCTTTCGGGCCTATGAAGCTTTCTTT,CASSFRAYEAFF
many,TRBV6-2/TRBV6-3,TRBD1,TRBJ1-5,TGTGCCAGCAGTTACGACGGACAGGGGAATCAGCCCCAGCATTTT,CASSYDGQGNQPQHF
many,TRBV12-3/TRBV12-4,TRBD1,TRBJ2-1,TGTGCCAGCAGTAACGGCCCGGGACAGCATTCCTACAATGAGCAGTTCTTC,CASSNGPGQHSYNEQFF
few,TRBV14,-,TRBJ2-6,TGTGCCAGCAGCCAAGGAGGGATGAGGGCTGGGGCCAACGTCCTGACTTTC,CASSQGGMRAGANVLTF
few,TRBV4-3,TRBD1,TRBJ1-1,TGCGCCAGCAGCCAACAGGGGGGGAGTGAAGCTTTCTTT,CASSQQGGSEAFF
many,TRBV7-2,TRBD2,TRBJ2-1,TGTGCCAGCAGCTTAGTAGCGGGAGGATTGGGCAATGAGCAGTTCTTC,CASSLVAGGLGNEQFF
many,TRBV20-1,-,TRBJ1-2,TGCAGTGCTAGCCCACAGAGCTCTAACTATGGCTACACCTTC,CSASPQSSNYGYTF
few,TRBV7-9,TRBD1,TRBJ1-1,TGTGCCAGCAGCAAGGACAGGTTCGACGCTGAAGCTTTCTTT,CASSKDRFDAEAFF
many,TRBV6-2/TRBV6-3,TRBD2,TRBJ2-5,TGTGCCAGCAGTTACCACCTAGCGGGGGCCGGAGAGACCCAGTACTTC,CASSYHLAGAGETQYF
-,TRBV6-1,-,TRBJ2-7,TGTGCCAGCACCCCAACTTCTTACTACGAGCAGTACTTC,CASTPTSYYEQYF
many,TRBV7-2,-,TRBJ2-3,TGTGCCAGCACCACCTCCACTCCGGGAACGCTTCCAGATACGCAGTATTTT,CASTTSTPGTLPDTQYF
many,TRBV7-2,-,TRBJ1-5,TGTGCCAGCAGTGGGGGCCTATACAGCAATCAGCCCCAGCATTTT,CASSGGLYSNQPQHF
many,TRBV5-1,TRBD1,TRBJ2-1,TGCGCCAGCAGCCTACAGGGGGAGACATACAATGAGCAGTTCTTC,CASSLQGETYNEQFF
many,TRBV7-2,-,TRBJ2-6,TGTGCCAGCAGCCGCCGGGCGGCCCTAAGCTCTGGGGCCAACGTCCTGACTTTC,CASSRRAALSSGANVLTF
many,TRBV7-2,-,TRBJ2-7,TGTGCCAGCACCTCCTCCACCTACGAGCAGTACTTC,CASTSSTYEQYF
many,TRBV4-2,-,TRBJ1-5,TGTGCCAGCAGCCAAGATCCGGATAGCAATCAGCCCCAGCATTTT,CASSQDPDSNQPQHF
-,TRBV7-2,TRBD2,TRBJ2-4,TGTGCCAGCAGCCCTAGCGGGAGTTTCAACATTCAGTACTTC,CASSPSGSFNIQYF
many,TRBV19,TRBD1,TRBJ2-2,TGTGCCAGCACGAGACAGGGCACCGGGGAGCTGTTTTTT,CASTRQGTGELFF
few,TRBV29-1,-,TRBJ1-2,TGCAGCGTTGGAGGAGGGGGGCCTCGCACTAACTATGGCTACACCTTC,CSVGGGGPRTNYGYTF
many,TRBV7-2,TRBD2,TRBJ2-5,TGTGCCAGCAGCCTCGGACTAGTGCGCGGCCAAGAGACCCAGTACTTC,CASSLGLVRGQETQYF
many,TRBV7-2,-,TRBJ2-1,TGTGCCAGCAGCGAAGCAGGCGGGATCAATGAGCAGTTCTTC,CASSEAGGINEQFF
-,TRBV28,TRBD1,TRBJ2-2,TGTGCCAGCAGACGGGACAGGGGCATCGGGGAGCTGTTTTTT,CASRRDRGIGELFF
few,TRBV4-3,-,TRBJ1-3,TGCGCCAGCAGCCAAGTTGCCGGGAGCTCTGGAAACACCATATATTTT,CASSQVAGSSGNTIYF
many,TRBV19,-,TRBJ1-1,TGTGCCAGTAGCTCGAGGGACGACACTGAAGCTTTCTTT,CASSSRDDTEAFF
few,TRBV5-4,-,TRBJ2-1,TGTGCCAGCAGCTTAAGGCTGACGGGCCGCTACAATGAGCAGTTCTTC,CASSLRLTGRYNEQFF
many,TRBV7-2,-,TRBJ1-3,TGTGCCATCCACTCCATCCCGGCTGGCTCTGGAAACACCATATATTTT,CAIHSIPAGSGNTIYF
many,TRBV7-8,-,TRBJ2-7,TGTGCCAGCAGCTTGGACGGTGCCGGAGAGCAGTACTTC,CASSLDGAGEQYF
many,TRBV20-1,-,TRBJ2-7,TGCAGTGCTAGAGGGGACGGGAGCTCCTACGAGCAGTACTTC,CSARGDGSSYEQYF
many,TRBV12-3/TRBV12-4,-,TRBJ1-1,TGTGCCAGCAGTGGCCGGAGCTGGGACACTGAAGCTTTCTTT,CASSGRSWDTEAFF
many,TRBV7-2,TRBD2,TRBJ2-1,TGTGCCAGCAGACCCACTAGCGGGGGGGCCGGCGAGCAGTTCTTC,CASRPTSGGAGEQFF
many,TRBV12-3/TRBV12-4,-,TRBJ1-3,TGTGCCAGCAGTTTAGCGCGGGCTGCAGCTGGAAACACCATATATTTT,CASSLARAAAGNTIYF
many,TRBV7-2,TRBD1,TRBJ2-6,TGTGCCAGCAGCTTCCGGACAGGAAGTGGGGCCAACGTCCTGACTTTC,CASSFRTGSGANVLTF
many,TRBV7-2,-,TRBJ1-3,TGTGCCAGCAGCTTAAAGGGGCCGGGAAACACCATATATTTT,CASSLKGPGNTIYF